The rows below give T cell receptor beta chains drawn from one sample of a study of cytomegalovirus exposure and HLA in healthy donors. Some clones are missing from TCRdb's copy, which holds only in-frame ones; the method was immunoSEQ multiplex PCR. Of 150,000 to 200,000 clones listed, 65% to 80% were seen once; the top ten hold 0.95% to 1.4%. Material: PBMCs. The receptors originated from a woman aged 40 to 50 in good health and CMV-seronegative. The CDR3 runs from the conserved cysteine through the conserved F or W. A D gene is named only where the DNA matches it firmly. Size is omitted from some rows. Given values are once, few, many or a class for expanded clones.

J | V | size | D | CDR3 | DNA
TRBJ2-5 | TRBV5-4 | - | TRBD2 | CASSSPRTSQETQYF | TGTGCCAGCAGCAGCCCAAGGACTAGCCAAGAGACCCAGTACTTC
TRBJ1-2 | TRBV14 | - | - | CASSWTVGYGYTF | TGTGCCAGCAGTTGGACAGTTGGATATGGCTACACCTTC
TRBJ2-5 | TRBV10-3 | - | - | CAISEPTGTQYF | TGTGCCATCAGTGAGCCGACTGGGACCCAGTACTTC
TRBJ1-5 | TRBV7-3 | - | TRBD1 | CASSMTGGSNQPQHF | TGTGCCAGCAGCATGACAGGGGGGAGCAATCAGCCCCAGCATTTT
TRBJ1-4 | TRBV4-1 | once | - | CASSQGRGHNEKLFF | TGCGCCAGCAGCCAAGGGCGGGGGCATAATGAAAAACTGTTTTTT
TRBJ2-5 | TRBV7-9 | once | - | CASSSRQETQYF | TGTGCCAGCAGCTCTCGACAGGAGACCCAGTACTTC
TRBJ2-1 | TRBV9 | - | TRBD2 | CASSLRLAGGVYNEQFF | TGTGCCAGCAGCCTAAGACTAGCGGGGGGGGTCTACAATGAGCAGTTCTTC
TRBJ2-6 | TRBV9 | - | TRBD1 | CASSGTGLSGANVLTF | TGTGCCAGCAGCGGGACAGGGCTCTCTGGGGCCAACGTCCTGACTTTC
TRBJ2-3 | TRBV27 | - | - | CARHCTDTQYF | TGTGCCAGGCACTGCACAGATACGCAGTATTTT
TRBJ2-3 | TRBV6-4 | - | TRBD1 | CASSAGTGGTDTQYF | TGTGCCAGCAGTGCCGGGACAGGGGGCACAGATACGCAGTATTTT
TRBJ1-1 | TRBV6-1 | - | TRBD1 | CAGGTGMFHTEAFF | TGTGCCGGGGGGACAGGGATGTTTCACACTGAAGCTTTCTTT
TRBJ2-2 | TRBV2 | - | - | CASSQPNTGELFF | TGTGCCAGCTCACAGCCGAACACCGGGGAGCTGTTTTTT
TRBJ1-1 | TRBV10-3 | - | - | CAISEDRNTEAFF | TGTGCCATCAGTGAGGACAGGAACACTGAAGCTTTCTTT
TRBJ1-4 | TRBV2 | - | TRBD1 | CASSEEGQGRGANEKLFF | TGTGCCAGCAGTGAAGAGGGACAGGGGAGAGGAGCTAATGAAAAACTGTTTTTT
TRBJ2-7 | TRBV10-3 | - | - | CAISPTGSRVSYEQYF | TGTGCCATCAGTCCCACAGGTTCCCGGGTCTCCTACGAGCAGTACTTC
TRBJ1-4 | TRBV7-9 | - | - | CASSLQGSFEKLFF | TGTGCCAGCAGCTTACAGGGGTCTTTCGAAAAACTGTTTTTT
TRBJ2-7 | TRBV5-1 | - | - | CASSLALTVGEQYF | TGCGCCAGCAGCTTGGCCCTGACAGTCGGTGAGCAGTACTTC